This entry lists 32 T cell receptor beta chains sequenced from one sample in a study of blood T cell repertoires in COVID-19. Some clones are missing from TCRdb's copy, which holds only in-frame ones; the method was immunoSEQ multiplex PCR. The sample yields about 180,000 clones, roughly 84% seen once. Sequenced material: peripheral blood. These TCRs come from a woman aged 40 to 50 with COVID-19, enrolled during active disease.

This chain uses TRBV7-2 with TRBJ1-1; perhaps TRBD1 as D (5 bases). In germline, CDR1 is SGHTA, CDR2 FQGNSA. V gave up 1 base and J gave up 0 bases, with 12 bases separating them. The CDR3 covers 16 residues. In DNA, the CDR3 is TGTGCCAGCAGCTTAGATGACAGCCTTATGAACACTGAAGCTTTCTTT. Translated, it gives CASSLDDSLMNTEAFF.

The rearrangement uses TRBV7-8 and TRBJ2-4, with a possible D match to TRBD1 (6 bases). The germline V gene encodes CDR1 SGHVS and CDR2 FQNEAQ. The length of the CDR3 is 16 residues. Deletions cut 3 bases from V and 8 bases from J, with 20 bases between. CDR3 loop: CASSFRDTGRWDIQYF. CDR3 nucleotides: TGTGCCAGCAGCTTCCGGGACACCGGCCGGTGGGACATTCAGTACTTC.

This clone has a single count. The gene calls are TRBV10-2 and TRBJ2-2; 9 bases fit TRBD1. The trim removed 5 bases at V and 8 bases at J, leaving 3 bases unmatched. The germline V gene encodes CDR1 WSHSY and CDR2 SAAADI. This CDR3 comprises 13 residues. DNA of the CDR3: TGCGCCAGCAGTAGGACAGGGGTTGGGGAGCTGTTTTTT. Its translation is CASSRTGVGELFF.

The gene calls are TRBV6-5 and TRBJ1-3; D gene ambiguous. The V and J ends lost 4 bases and 0 bases respectively, with 10 bases between them. CDR3 length equals 15 residues. In germline, CDR1 is MNHEY, CDR2 SVGAGI. CDR3 sequence reads: CASSSRLSSGNTIYF. For the CDR3, the DNA is TGTGCCAGCAGTTCACGGTTAAGCTCTGGAAACACCATATATTTT.

This chain joins TRBV27 and TRBJ1-5, with D perhaps TRBD1 (5 bases). The germline V and J ends were trimmed by 6 bases and 6 bases, with 9 bases remaining between them. CDR1 and CDR2 from the germline V gene are MNHEY and SMNVEV (reference sequence). CDR3 size: 12 residues. The CDR3 region is CASRAGGQPQHF. The CDR3 coding sequence is TGTGCCAGCAGGGCGGGGGGTCAGCCCCAGCATTTT.

V usage is TRBV6-6 and J usage is TRBJ2-7; TRBD1 matches 8 bases. With V trimmed by 5 bases and J by 5 bases, 14 bases remained unmatched. The CDR3 loop spans 16 amino acids. Germline V gene lookup returns CDR1 MNHNY and CDR2 SVGAGI (reference sequence). The CDR3, as DNA: TGTGCCAGCAGTCCCCACTACGGGACAGGTGTCGACGAGCAGTACTTC. Translating gives CASSPHYGTGVDEQYF.

This clone was observed once. The chain has TRBV7-9 and TRBJ1-4; 9 bases fit TRBD1. Germline CDR1 and CDR2: SEHNR and FQNEAQ (reference sequence). V trimming: 5 bases; J trimming: 8 bases; junction bases outside the gene matches: 12. The CDR3 has 16 residues. CDR3 nucleotides: TGTGCCAGCAGCGGCCGTTGGGACAGGGTCCGCGAAAAACTGTTTTTT. Translating gives CASSGRWDRVREKLFF.

V and J are TRBV7-3 and TRBJ2-7, with TRBD1 matching over 9 bases. Germline V gene data show CDR1 as SGHTA and CDR2 as FQGTGA. This CDR3 has 14 residues. V lost 5 bases and J lost 5; bases outside the gene matches: 7. The CDR3 reads CASSISGTGNEQYF. The CDR3 DNA follows: TGTGCCAGCAGCATAAGCGGGACAGGGAACGAGCAGTACTTC.

The chain links TRBV2 to TRBJ2-1; TRBD2 matches at 9 bases. CDR1 and CDR2 from the germline V gene are SNHLY and FYNNEI. V trimming: 5 bases; J trimming: 3 bases; junction bases outside the gene matches: 2. CDR3 length: 14 residues. For the CDR3, the DNA is TGTGCCAGCAGTAAGACTAGCGGCTACAATGAGCAGTTCTTC. Amino acids: CASSKTSGYNEQFF.

This clone was seen once. The chain's CDR3 is CASSPTGAANEKLFF. The CDR3 DNA follows: TGTGCCAGCAGCCCGACAGGGGCGGCTAATGAAAAACTGTTTTTT. The genes are TRBV27 and TRBJ1-4, with 8 bases fitting TRBD1. J gave up 3 bases and V 6 bases, and 6 bases lay outside the gene matches. Germline V gene sequence: CDR1 MNHEY, CDR2 SMNVEV (reference sequence). The CDR3 has 15 amino acids.

The CDR3 DNA sequence: TGCGCCAGCAGCTTGGTACAGGCCGAGGATGGCTACACCTTC. This codes for CASSLVQAEDGYTF. V usage is TRBV5-1 and J usage is TRBJ1-2; TRBD1 is a possible D gene (5 bases). The CDR3 runs to 14 residues. CDR1 is SGHRS, CDR2 YFSETQ, per germline. V was cut by 0 bases and J by 6 bases, with 12 bases left in between.

The J gene is TRBJ1-5, the V gene TRBV5-1; 7 nucleotides align to TRBD1. The CDR3 is 14 residues long. Germline lookup yields CDR1 SGHRS and CDR2 YFSETQ. Trimming took 4 bases from V and 5 from J; bases not matched to a gene: 6. CDR3 nucleotide sequence: TGCGCCAGCAGCGAGAGGGGGCAGTATCAGCCCCAGCATTTT. Translation: CASSERGQYQPQHF.

The chain employs TRBV19 and TRBJ1-5, with D possibly matching TRBD1 (5 bases). The length of the CDR3 is 13 residues. Germline V gene data show CDR1 as LNHDA and CDR2 as SQIVND (reference sequence). Trimming stripped 11 bases from V and 0 bases from J, with 11 bases between. CDR3 sequence: CAGAQYSNQPQHF. CDR3 DNA: TGTGCCGGGGCCCAATATAGCAATCAGCCCCAGCATTTT.

In its sample, this clone was seen once. The gene calls are TRBV6-6 and TRBJ1-1; D possibly corresponds to TRBD1 (5 bases). Germline V lookup: CDR1 MNHNY, CDR2 SVGAGI (reference sequence). The CDR3 consists of 14 residues. V lost 7 bases and J lost 1, with 13 bases in between. This chain's CDR3 is CASTRGGTNTEAFF. CDR3 coding DNA: TGTGCCAGCACGCGTGGGGGGACGAACACTGAAGCTTTCTTT.

V gene TRBV6-2 or TRBV6-3 combines with J gene TRBJ2-3, with 7 bases matching TRBD1. The CDR3 is 16 residues long. Germline assignment: CDR1 MNHEY and CDR2 SVGEGT. The junction had 15 bases not matched to a gene; V was cut back by 7 bases and J by 5 bases. The CDR3 reads CASTPSRAGGQDTQYF. CDR3 nucleotide sequence: TGTGCCAGCACCCCCTCTAGGGCAGGGGGTCAAGATACGCAGTATTTT.

This clone occurred a few times. The CDR3 is CASSQGRVWSEKLFF. For the CDR3, the DNA is TGTGCCAGCAGCCAAGGACGAGTGTGGAGTGAAAAACTGTTTTTT. The V and J genes are TRBV14 and TRBJ1-4; no reliable D call. The CDR3 runs 15 residues. The germline CDR1 and CDR2 sequences are SGHDN and FVKESK. V was trimmed by 1 base and J by 7 bases, leaving 13 bases between them.

The gene calls are TRBV9 and TRBJ2-1; 8 bases match TRBD2. The germline gives CDR1 SGDLS, CDR2 YYNGEE. The CDR3 sequence is 15 residues long. The J segment lost 9 bases and the V segment lost 3 bases, leaving 11 bases of the junction unmatched. CDR3 coding DNA: TGTGCCAGCAGCGCTCCGGGACTAGTAATGGGTGAGCAGTTCTTC. It encodes CASSAPGLVMGEQFF.

The table lists this clone with many counts. The rearrangement uses TRBV4-1 and TRBJ1-2; D is undetermined. Germline V lookup: CDR1 MGHRA, CDR2 YSYEKL. The CDR3 is 14 residues long. V was shortened by 4 bases and J by 6 bases, with 15 bases between the two germline ends. The CDR3 region is CASSPVGPGNGYTF. The CDR3 coding sequence is TGCGCCAGCAGCCCCGTAGGCCCAGGCAATGGCTACACCTTC.

The chain carries TRBV3-1 (or the pseudogene TRBV3-2) and TRBJ1-5, with unresolved D. Germline V gives CDR1 LGHDT, CDR2 YNNKEL (reference sequence). This CDR3 is 14 amino acids long. Trimming took 2 bases from V and 4 from J, leaving 9 bases between them. The CDR3 protein is CASSQNSLNQPQHF. The CDR3 DNA reads as TGTGCCAGCAGCCAAAACAGCTTGAATCAGCCCCAGCATTTT.

The chain links TRBV6-5 to TRBJ2-7, with D possibly being TRBD2 (6 bases). This CDR3 has 13 residues. V was cut by 5 bases and J by 3 bases, with 11 bases left in between. Germline V lookup: CDR1 MNHEY, CDR2 SVGAGI. The CDR3, as DNA: TGTGCCAGCAGTCACCCAGCGGGCTACGAGCAGTACTTC. This gives the protein CASSHPAGYEQYF.

This clone was counted a single time. This chain joins TRBV19 and TRBJ1-1, with D maybe TRBD1 (5 bases). CDR1 LNHDA and CDR2 SQIVND come from the germline V gene (reference sequence). The CDR3 consists of 15 residues. Trimming stripped 7 bases from V and 4 bases from J, with 19 bases between. CDR3 DNA: TGTGCCAGTATAGTATTGCTCGACGGGGGCACTGAAGCTTTCTTT. As protein: CASIVLLDGGTEAFF.

A few counts support this clone. This chain connects TRBV19 to TRBJ1-6, with D maybe TRBD1 (5 bases). V lost 7 bases and J lost 9, with 19 bases in between. The CDR3 is 15 residues long. CDR1 is LNHDA, CDR2 SQIVND, per germline (reference sequence). The CDR3 sequence is CASTIVGGNFSPLHF. The CDR3 coding sequence is TGTGCCAGTACCATAGTGGGGGGGAACTTTTCACCCCTCCACTTT.

The chain employs TRBV28 and TRBJ1-1; tentatively, D is TRBD1 (5 bases). Germline CDR1 is MDHEN and CDR2 is SYDVKM. The CDR3 contains 13 residues. Trimming left V 5 bases short and J 6 bases short, with 13 bases between. The CDR3 coding sequence is TGTGCCAGCAGTCGCAGACAGTTGCCTGAAGCTTTCTTT. Amino acid sequence: CASSRRQLPEAFF.

This chain joins TRBV6-5 and TRBJ1-2; 9 nucleotides agree with TRBD1. V lost 4 bases and J lost 4; bases outside the gene matches: 7. Germline-derived CDR1 and CDR2 are MNHEY and SVGAGI. The CDR3 consists of 15 residues. The CDR3 DNA follows: TGTGCCAGCAGTTTCCTACAGGACAGGGGCTATGGCTACACCTTC. This encodes CASSFLQDRGYGYTF.

This chain uses TRBV7-9 with TRBJ2-1; 8 bases map to TRBD2. This CDR3 is 15 amino acids long. V lost 6 bases to trimming and J lost 0 bases; unmatched junction nucleotides: 4. CDR1 and CDR2 (germline): SEHNR, FQNEAQ (reference sequence). DNA for the CDR3: TGTGCCAGCAGGGCGAGCGGGAGCTCCTACAATGAGCAGTTCTTC. Translation gives CASRASGSSYNEQFF.

The chain recombines TRBV5-1 with TRBJ2-7; 10 nucleotides agree with TRBD1. Germline assignment: CDR1 SGHRS and CDR2 YFSETQ. J lost 0 bases, V lost 1 base, and 7 bases had no gene match. This CDR3 contains 17 residues. CDR3 bases: TGCGCCAGCAGCTTGTGGCGGGGGACAGGGGACTCCTACGAGCAGTACTTC. It translates to CASSLWRGTGDSYEQYF.

This clone has more than one count but fewer than ten. The V call is TRBV18, the J call TRBJ1-5; D uncertain. CDR1 KGHSH and CDR2 LQKENI come from the germline V gene. Between the trimmed V and J ends, which lost 3 bases and 3 bases, there was a span of 18 bases. This CDR3 is built from 17 residues. For the CDR3, the DNA is TGTGCCAGCTCACCCGCGGCCCTTAGCGGTAACAATCAGCCCCAGCATTTT. This gives the protein CASSPAALSGNNQPQHF.

The chain's CDR3 is CASSLISIAMNTEAFF. CDR3 nucleotide sequence: TGTGCCAGCAGCTTAATCTCGATAGCGATGAACACTGAAGCTTTCTTT. The chain employs TRBV7-8 and TRBJ1-1; no clear D. This CDR3 is 16 amino acids long. Trimming took 2 bases from V and 0 from J, leaving 13 bases between them. Germline V lookup: CDR1 SGHVS, CDR2 FQNEAQ.

The chain uses TRBV20-1 and TRBJ2-1; TRBD1 agrees at 10 bases. Trimming removed 3 bases from V and 4 bases from J; junction bases left unmatched: 9. The CDR3 spans 16 residues. Germline assignment: CDR1 DFQATT and CDR2 SNEGSKA (reference sequence). The CDR3 spells CSASAPGQGIYNEQFF. CDR3 coding DNA: TGCAGTGCTAGTGCACCGGGACAGGGGATTTACAATGAGCAGTTCTTC.

This clone is a singleton in its sample. The J gene is TRBJ1-6, the V gene TRBV27; D possibly corresponds to TRBD1 (6 bases). Germline loops: CDR1 MNHEY, CDR2 SMNVEV (reference sequence). This CDR3 contains 15 residues. The V end was cut by 2 bases, the J end by 5 bases, with 10 bases between. CDR3 nucleotide sequence: TGTGCCAGCAGTTTACAGGGGCAAAATAATTCACCCCTCCACTTT. The encoded protein is CASSLQGQNNSPLHF.

The chain combines TRBV6-6 with TRBJ1-5; D is ambiguous. With 7 bases removed from V and 2 bases from J, the gap between germline ends came to 15 bases. Germline assignment: CDR1 MNHNY and CDR2 SVGAGI (reference sequence). The CDR3 has 15 amino acids. The CDR3 loop reads CASTLLGVGNQPQHF. CDR3 DNA: TGTGCCAGCACCCTCCTCGGGGTTGGCAATCAGCCCCAGCATTTT.

The rearrangement links TRBV6-5 to TRBJ1-6, with D perhaps matching TRBD1 (5 bases). V was pared by 2 bases and J by 6 bases, with 14 bases between. Germline CDR1 and CDR2: MNHEY and SVGAGI. The CDR3 runs 16 residues. The CDR3 here is CASSYGGGLSNSPLHF. DNA for the CDR3: TGTGCCAGCAGTTACGGTGGGGGGTTGAGTAATTCACCCCTCCACTTT.